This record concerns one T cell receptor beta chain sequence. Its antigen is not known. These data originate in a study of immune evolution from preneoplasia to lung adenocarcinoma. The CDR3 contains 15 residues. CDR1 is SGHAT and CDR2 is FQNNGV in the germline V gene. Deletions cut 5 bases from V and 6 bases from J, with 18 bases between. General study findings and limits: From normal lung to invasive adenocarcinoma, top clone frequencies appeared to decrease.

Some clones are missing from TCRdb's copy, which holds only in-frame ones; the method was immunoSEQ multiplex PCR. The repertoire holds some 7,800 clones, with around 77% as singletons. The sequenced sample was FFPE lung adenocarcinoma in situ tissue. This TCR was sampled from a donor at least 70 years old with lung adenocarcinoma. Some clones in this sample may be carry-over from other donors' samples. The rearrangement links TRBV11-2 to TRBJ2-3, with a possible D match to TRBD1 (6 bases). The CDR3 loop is CASSRTGHLADTQYF. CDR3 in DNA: TGTGCCAGCAGCAGAACGGGACACCTCGCGGATACGCAGTATTTT.